This T cell receptor beta chain was captured in a study of vaccination and CD4 T cells after COVID-19. Study-level background: Post-vaccination specimens were collected at a median of roughly 65 days following dose two (range 14 to 241).

Cultured CD4+ T cell DNA underwent sequencing with the Oncomine TCR Beta short-read assay. Using its own MiXCR run on the PCR reads, TCRdb lists one record per CDR3 protein. The data show roughly 20,000 distinct CDR3 sequences, roughly 43% seen once. Treatment noted: roughly 10-day PBMC culture with coronavirus spike peptide pools or control peptides (ViraFEST assay). Positive PCR dates ranged from March to December 2020; these dates predated US Alpha, Beta and Delta variants. It was with approximately 9.7 IU/ml IL-2 and roughly 10 ug/ml peptide pools that about 2 million PBMCs per well were cultured. With 0 bases removed from V and 7 bases from J, the gap between germline ends came to 16 bases. Germline CDR1 LNHNV, CDR2 YYDKDF (reference sequence). CDR3 length: 15 amino acids. A note on this clonotype: Its cognate antigen is unknown.

This TCR came from a human donor who had recovered from COVID-19. The chain carries TRBV15 and TRBJ2-7, with D maybe TRBD2 (5 bases). Source: CD4+ T cells from blood, cultured in vitro, taken after SARS-CoV-2 vaccination. The CDR3 DNA reads TGTGCCACCAGCAGAGATTCTCCGGCAGCGGTGGAGCAGTACTTC. Translation: CATSRDSPAAVEQYF.